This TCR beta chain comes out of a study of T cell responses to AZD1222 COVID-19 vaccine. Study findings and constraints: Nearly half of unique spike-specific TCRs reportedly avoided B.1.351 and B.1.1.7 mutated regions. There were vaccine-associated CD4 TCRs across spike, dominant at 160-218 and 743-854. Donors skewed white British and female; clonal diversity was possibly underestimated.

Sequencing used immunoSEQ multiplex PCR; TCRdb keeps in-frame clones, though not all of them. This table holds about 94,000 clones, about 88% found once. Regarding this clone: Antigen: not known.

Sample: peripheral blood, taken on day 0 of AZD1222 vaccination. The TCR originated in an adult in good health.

Here the CDR3 DNA reads TGTGCCAGCAGTGAGGCCGGGACAGGAGAGACCCAGTACTTC. This codes for CASSEAGTGETQYF. The chain recombines TRBV28 with TRBJ2-5; 8 nucleotides match TRBD1. The CDR3 totals 14 residues. Germline loops: CDR1 MDHEN, CDR2 SYDVKM. The V gene end was trimmed by 5 bases and the J gene end by 4 bases; junction bases not matched to a gene: 6. Complete variable domain (other parts from reference TRBV28 and TRBJ2-5): DVKVTQSSRYLVKRTGEKVFLECVQDMDHENMFWYRQDPGLGLRLIYFSYDVKMKEKGDIPEGYSVSREKKERFSLILESASTNQTSMYLCASSEAGTGETQYFGPGTRLLVL.